This TCR beta chain was recorded in a study of blood T cells in healthy people across ages. Germline CDR1 is SGHTA and CDR2 is FQGNSA. The CDR3 totals 16 residues. Trimming took 5 bases from V and 2 from J, leaving 18 bases between them. This clonotype came up a few times. It was with a sample-barcoded 5' primer and a J-beta primer mix that a second PCR of about 7 to 12 cycles was run. TCRdb independently ran MiXCR on the 5' RACE reads; one entry per CDR3 protein. The sample lists 1.2 million to 1.5 million distinct CDR3 sequences; 59% were seen once. Sequenced sample: blood. The chain has TRBV7-2 and TRBJ1-2; D perhaps matches TRBD1 (6 bases). The clonotype originates from a man aged 18-30 years in good health. In DNA, the CDR3 is TGTGCCAGCAGCCTCCGGGGGGCAGGGTTCAACTATGGCTACACCTTC. It translates to CASSLRGAGFNYGYTF.